Listed here are 16 T cell receptor beta chains from one sample, sequenced in a study of blood T cell repertoires in COVID-19. This table comes from immunoSEQ multiplex PCR, and its TCRdb copy is limited to in-frame clones, with some not included. The data hold about 290,000 clones, with around nine tenths observed a single time. Sequencing was performed on peripheral blood. These receptors were obtained from a woman in her thirties with COVID-19, enrolled during active disease.

The V call is TRBV6-5, the J call TRBJ1-1; weak D call: TRBD1 (5 bases). Trimming pared 6 bases from V and 4 bases from J, leaving 18 bases between. CDR1 MNHEY and CDR2 SVGAGI come from the germline V gene. There are 15 residues in the CDR3. This chain's CDR3 is CASRLRQGGGTEAFF. Here the CDR3 DNA reads TGTGCCAGCAGATTAAGGCAGGGCGGGGGCACTGAAGCTTTCTTT.

The DNA for the CDR3 is TGTGCCAGCAGCCCTGATACCGGGACTTCTCGCCTCCACTTT. Protein product: CASSPDTGTSRLHF. The chain combines TRBV3-1 (or the pseudogene TRBV3-2) with TRBJ1-6, with a possible D match to TRBD1 (5 bases). The CDR3 length is 14 residues. V shed 4 bases and J shed 15 bases, with 19 bases lying between them. Per germline, CDR1 LGHDT and CDR2 YNNKEL (reference sequence).

The chain is built from TRBV12-3 or TRBV12-4 and TRBJ2-3; the D is unclear. V was shortened by 2 bases and J by 3 bases, with 6 bases between the two germline ends. This CDR3 region has 13 residues. The CDR3 reads CASSLPLTDTQYF. For the CDR3, the DNA is TGTGCCAGCAGTTTACCATTGACAGATACGCAGTATTTT.

The chain joins TRBV19 to TRBJ2-4, with TRBD1 identical over 8 bases. The length of the CDR3 is 17 residues. Germline V gene data show CDR1 as LNHDA and CDR2 as SQIVND (reference sequence). With V trimmed by 2 bases and J by 3 bases, 9 bases remained unmatched. The CDR3 region is CASSIPDRGVVKNIQYF. For the CDR3, the DNA is TGTGCCAGTAGTATACCCGACAGGGGAGTGGTCAAAAACATTCAGTACTTC.

This clone occurred once. This rearrangement joins TRBV28 to TRBJ1-3, with a possible D match to TRBD1 (5 bases). The V end lost 5 bases, the J end lost 0 bases, and 14 bases lay between the germline ends. From germline, CDR1 is MDHEN and CDR2 SYDVKM. There are 16 residues in the CDR3. The CDR3, as DNA: TGTGCCAGCAGTGCAGGACAAGCTAGCTCTGGAAACACCATATATTTT. It specifies CASSAGQASSGNTIYF.

J is TRBJ1-2 and V is TRBV6-5, with D uncertain. Germline V gene data show CDR1 as MNHEY and CDR2 as SVGAGI. V was pared by 6 bases and J by 4 bases, with 9 bases between. CDR3 length equals 12 residues. CDR3 sequence (DNA): TGTGCCAGCAGGGAGGGTTCCTATGGCTACACCTTC. It codes for CASREGSYGYTF.

The chain links TRBV5-1 to TRBJ2-7, with D maybe TRBD2 (5 bases). Trimming removed 1 base from V and 0 bases from J, with 11 bases in between. Germline V lookup: CDR1 SGHRS, CDR2 YFSETQ. This CDR3 spans 15 amino acids. The CDR3 loop reads CASSLFSGSSYEQYF. DNA for the CDR3: TGCGCCAGCAGCTTGTTCAGCGGCAGCTCCTACGAGCAGTACTTC.

The sample holds one count of this clone. V and J are TRBV5-8 and TRBJ2-2, with 8 positions matching TRBD1. V dropped 5 bases and J dropped 6; count of bases not matched to a gene: 9. This CDR3 is built from 15 residues. Germline CDR1 and CDR2: SGHTS and YDEGEE. CDR3 bases: TGTGCCAGCAGTTCCGGGACAGGTTTTTCCGGGGAGCTGTTTTTT. Translating gives CASSSGTGFSGELFF.

The chain recombines TRBV11-3 with TRBJ2-3, with D perhaps matching TRBD2 (6 bases). This CDR3 is 15 amino acids long. The V gene's germline CDR1 is SGHNT and CDR2 YENEEA. With 4 bases removed from V and 7 bases from J, the gap between germline ends came to 18 bases. The CDR3 DNA reads TGTGCCAGCAGCTCAGGCGGCGGGAAGCCGAATACGCAGTATTTT. Its protein product is CASSSGGGKPNTQYF.

This chain's CDR3 is CASSNRDSTYEQYF. The CDR3 DNA is TGTGCCAGCAGTAACCGGGACAGCACCTACGAGCAGTACTTC. This chain links TRBV6-6 with TRBJ2-7, with TRBD1 matching 7 bases. This CDR3 has 14 residues. From germline, CDR1 is MNHNY and CDR2 SVGAGI (reference sequence). J gave up 2 bases and V 5 bases, and 6 bases lay outside the gene matches.

This sequence joins TRBV5-1 and TRBJ2-1, with 8 bases fitting TRBD2. Unmatched junction bases numbered 11, after V lost 2 bases and J lost 7 bases. CDR3 size: 16 residues. Per the germline V gene, CDR1 is SGHRS and CDR2 is YFSETQ. DNA for the CDR3: TGCGCCAGCAGCTTAGGGCGGGGGGCATCTTGGAATGAGCAGTTCTTC. This sequence encodes CASSLGRGASWNEQFF.

The CDR3 nucleotides read TGTGCCAGCAGCCGGAGGGCCAATGAGCAGTTCTTC. Amino acid sequence: CASSRRANEQFF. The chain employs TRBV6-5 and TRBJ2-1; a weak D match, TRBD2 (6 bases). This CDR3 is 12 amino acids long. V shed 6 bases and J shed 6 bases, with 9 bases lying between them. Germline V gives CDR1 MNHEY, CDR2 SVGAGI.

CDR3 in DNA: TGTGCCAGCAACCCGGGACAGCATAATTCACCCCTCCACTTT. Its translation is CASNPGQHNSPLHF. The gene calls are TRBV7-2 and TRBJ1-6; the match to TRBD1 covers 7 bases. Germline V CDR1 and CDR2: SGHTA, FQGNSA. This CDR3 spans 14 amino acids. Trimming removed 7 bases from V and 5 bases from J; junction bases left unmatched: 5.

This rearrangement joins TRBV7-8 to TRBJ2-1; 8 bases match TRBD2. Trimming cost V 4 bases and J 5 bases; bases outside gene matches: 10. This CDR3 spans 16 amino acids. Germline CDR1 SGHVS, CDR2 FQNEAQ. In nucleotides, the CDR3 is TGTGCCAGCAGCTCCCCTTTAGCGGGGCTACACAATGAGCAGTTCTTC. It translates to CASSSPLAGLHNEQFF.

The rearrangement links TRBV3-1 (or the pseudogene TRBV3-2) to TRBJ2-7; TRBD2 matches 12 bases. The CDR3 runs 15 residues. Germline loops: CDR1 LGHDT, CDR2 YNNKEL (reference sequence). V shed 4 bases, J shed 4 bases, and the junction held 5 bases outside the gene matches. CDR3 sequence (DNA): TGTGCCAGCAGCCTTGGACTAGCGGGGTGGTACGAGCAGTACTTC. Translation: CASSLGLAGWYEQYF.

The chain carries TRBV19 and TRBJ1-1; 9 positions match TRBD1. V gave up 8 bases and J gave up 7 bases; unmatched junction bases: 8. Germline V gene lookup returns CDR1 LNHDA and CDR2 SQIVND (reference sequence). The length of the CDR3 is 13 residues. The CDR3 region has the DNA TGTGCCAGTTTCCGGGACAGGGTTCTTGAAGCTTTCTTT. Translation gives CASFRDRVLEAFF.